This is a list of T cell receptor beta chains from one sample in a study of T cell responses to AZD1222 COVID-19 vaccine. Measured with immunoSEQ multiplex PCR; TCRdb has only the in-frame clones, and not every one. The data contain tens of thousands of clones, 89% of them singletons. Sample: peripheral blood, taken on day 0 of AZD1222 vaccination. Receptors originate from an adult in good health. CDR3s include the opening cysteine and the closing phenylalanine or tryptophan. The D gene is left open where the match is weak. A clone size is listed for some rows: how often the clone was seen (once, few, many), or a class if it is expanded.

v_call	j_call	d_call	clone_size	cdr3_aa	cdr3_nt
TRBV7-3	TRBJ2-6	-	-	CASSFNPGANVLTF	TGTGCCAGCAGCTTCAACCCTGGGGCCAACGTCCTGACTTTC
TRBV5-4	TRBJ2-5	TRBD2	-	CASSPDGGAETQYF	TGTGCCAGCAGCCCCGACGGGGGGGCGGAGACCCAGTACTTC
TRBV6-5	TRBJ1-6	TRBD1	-	CASSRTGVNSPLHF	TGTGCCAGCAGTCGGACAGGGGTAAATTCACCCCTCCACTTT
TRBV3-1/TRBV3-2	TRBJ1-6	-	-	CASSRRDNSPLHF	TGTGCCAGCAGCCGGCGGGATAATTCACCCCTCCACTTT
TRBV30	TRBJ2-7	-	-	CAWEYRDTSYEQYF	TGTGCCTGGGAATATAGGGACACTTCCTACGAGCAGTACTTC
TRBV6-4	TRBJ2-3	TRBD1	once	CASSEGQGGTDTQYF	TGTGCCAGCAGTGAGGGACAGGGAGGCACAGATACGCAGTATTTT
TRBV3-1/TRBV3-2	TRBJ2-7	TRBD2	-	CASSPVAGKDYEQYF	TGTGCCAGCAGCCCGGTAGCGGGAAAGGACTACGAGCAGTACTTC
TRBV27	TRBJ1-5	-	-	CASSLSGGGQPQHF	TGTGCCAGCAGTTTATCAGGGGGTGGGCAGCCCCAGCATTTT
TRBV7-9	TRBJ1-2	-	-	CASSFGGRDGYTF	TGTGCCAGCAGCTTCGGGGGGCGGGATGGCTACACCTTC
TRBV20-1	TRBJ2-1	-	-	CSASLPSRANEQFF	TGCAGTGCTAGTCTTCCATCTCGGGCCAATGAGCAGTTCTTC
TRBV10-3	TRBJ2-1	-	-	CAISESTDYNEQFF	TGTGCCATCAGTGAGTCAACTGACTACAATGAGCAGTTCTTC
TRBV16	TRBJ2-7	TRBD2	-	CASSQGLAGRNEQYF	TGTGCCAGCAGCCAGGGCCTAGCGGGGAGGAACGAGCAGTACTTC
TRBV6-5	TRBJ1-2	-	-	CASSLPDEHYGYTF	TGTGCCAGCAGCCTACCGGACGAACACTATGGCTACACCTTC
TRBV7-9	TRBJ2-3	-	-	CASSLFLTSTDTQYF	TGTGCCAGCAGTTTGTTTCTAACTAGCACAGATACGCAGTATTTT
TRBV6-1	TRBJ2-1	TRBD1	-	CASSERDRERQFF	TGTGCCAGCAGTGAGAGGGACAGGGAACGTCAGTTCTTC
TRBV5-1	TRBJ2-5	-	-	CASSLPLPGLYQETQYF	TGCGCCAGCAGCTTGCCCCTTCCGGGGCTGTACCAAGAGACCCAGTACTTC
TRBV15	TRBJ1-1	-	-	CATSRDWGEGWTEAFF	TGTGCCACCAGCAGAGATTGGGGGGAGGGCTGGACTGAAGCTTTCTTT
TRBV11-3	TRBJ2-1	TRBD1	-	CASSSDRAYEQFF	TGTGCCAGCAGCTCGGACAGGGCTTATGAGCAGTTCTTC
TRBV4-2	TRBJ2-7	-	-	CASSQEFNKLMYEQYF	TGTGCCAGCAGCCAAGAGTTCAACAAGCTGATGTACGAGCAGTACTTC
TRBV14	TRBJ2-7	TRBD1	-	CASSQDPGQGRSYEQYF	TGTGCCAGCAGCCAAGATCCCGGACAGGGCCGCTCCTACGAGCAGTACTTC
TRBV7-9	TRBJ2-7	-	-	CASSLGRSYEQYF	TGTGCCAGCAGCTTAGGGAGGTCCTACGAGCAGTACTTC
TRBV10-1	TRBJ2-7	-	-	CASPSWGSSYEQYF	TGCGCCAGCCCCTCGTGGGGGAGCTCCTACGAGCAGTACTTC
TRBV7-3	TRBJ2-1	TRBD1	-	CASSLGQGGYNEQFF	TGTGCCAGCAGCTTAGGACAGGGAGGCTACAATGAGCAGTTCTTC
TRBV6-1	TRBJ1-3	-	-	CASSEGGSGNTIYF	TGTGCCAGCAGTGAAGGGGGCTCTGGAAACACCATATATTTT
TRBV7-9	TRBJ2-5	-	few	CATPVGGNEETQYF	TGTGCCACCCCTGTAGGGGGGAATGAAGAGACCCAGTACTTC
TRBV12-3/TRBV12-4	TRBJ1-1	-	-	CASSFGKTEAFF	TGTGCCAGCAGTTTTGGAAAGACTGAAGCTTTCTTT
TRBV27	TRBJ1-1	-	-	CASSLSQAYTEAFF	TGTGCCAGCAGTTTATCCCAAGCATACACTGAAGCTTTCTTT
TRBV12-3/TRBV12-4	TRBJ1-5	-	-	CASSFGAQPQHF	TGTGCCAGCAGTTTTGGGGCTCAGCCCCAGCATTTT
TRBV29-1	TRBJ1-1	-	few	CSVEDYDFYWTEAFF	TGCAGCGTTGAAGATTATGACTTTTATTGGACTGAAGCTTTCTTT
TRBV5-1	TRBJ1-6	-	once	CASSLGQAGSYNSPLHF	TGCGCCAGCAGCTTGGGGCAGGCGGGCTCCTATAATTCACCCCTCCACTTT
TRBV14	TRBJ1-2	-	-	CASSQDLGPPKGYTF	TGTGCCAGCAGCCAAGATCTTGGGCCACCGAAAGGCTACACCTTC
TRBV5-6	TRBJ2-3	-	-	CASSLWTDTQYF	TGTGCCAGCAGCTTGTGGACAGATACGCAGTATTTT
TRBV11-3	TRBJ2-5	-	-	CASSLDDSGTQYF	TGTGCCAGCAGCTTAGATGACAGCGGGACCCAGTACTTC
TRBV5-4	TRBJ2-7	TRBD2	-	CASSSIAGGEYEQYF	TGTGCCAGCAGCTCTATAGCGGGAGGAGAATACGAGCAGTACTTC
TRBV3-1/TRBV3-2	TRBJ2-5	-	-	CASSQGVSVSLETQYF	TGTGCCAGCAGCCAAGGGGTTTCAGTCTCGTTGGAGACCCAGTACTTC
TRBV27	TRBJ2-4	TRBD1	once	CASRPGQGKYIQYF	TGTGCCAGCAGACCGGGACAGGGAAAATACATTCAGTACTTC
TRBV4-2	TRBJ1-4	-	-	CASSQPDRDPNEKLFF	TGTGCCAGCAGCCAACCTGACCGGGACCCTAATGAAAAACTGTTTTTT